The present TCR beta chain was sequenced within a study of T cells in Graves' hyperthyroidism and ophthalmopathy. The length of the CDR3 is 16 residues. Germline CDR1 is SGHNT and CDR2 is YENEEA. Trimming left V 5 bases short and J 3 bases short, with 16 bases between. Amplification of TCR beta CDR3 regions used RNA as the template. First-round RT-PCR targeting the TCR CDR3 was performed with the HTBI primer set. TCRdb re-called the multiplex PCR reads through MiXCR, storing one row per CDR3 protein. This table holds 300,000 to 450,000 distinct CDR3 sequences, about 14% found once. This clonotype was counted between two and nine times.

The chain recombines TRBV11-3 with TRBJ1-4; TRBD1 might be the D (5 bases). The clonotype originates from a young man with Graves' hyperthyroidism that later progressed to Graves' ophthalmopathy. The sample was blood. The CDR3 region has the DNA TGTGCCAGCAGCCCCCATTCCCAGGGTGCTAATGAAAAACTGTTTTTT. Translating gives CASSPHSQGANEKLFF. Using reference TRBV11-3 and TRBJ1-4 for the parts outside the CDR3, the full variable domain is EAGVVQSPRYKIIEKKQPVAFWCNPISGHNTLYWYLQNLGQGPELLIRYENEEAVDDSQLPKDRFSAERLKGVDSTLKIQPAELGDSAVYLCASSPHSQGANEKLFFGSGTQLSVL.